These T cell receptor beta chains were read from a single sample in a study of PD-L1 blockade in urothelial cancer. Clones were read by immunoSEQ multiplex PCR, and TCRdb kept only the in-frame ones, dropping some. The repertoire includes 50,000 to 65,000 clones, around 83% of them detected once, and 2.5% to 3.5% sits in the top ten. Source: PBMCs, taken around atezolizumab (anti-PD-L1) treatment. Every receptor here comes from a man aged 45 to 65 with urothelial cancer. Both conserved end residues are part of each CDR3. D genes are given only for firm matches. Not every row has a clone size; where given, it reads once, few, many or a size class.

13	TRBV28	TRBJ1-1	TRBD1	-	CASRTTGGTEAFF	TGTGCCAGCAGAACTACAGGGGGCACTGAAGCTTTCTTT
11	TRBV12-1	TRBJ2-1	-	once	CASSPQREQFF	TGTGCCAGCAGCCCCCAGCGAGAGCAGTTCTTC
15	TRBV28	TRBJ2-1	-	-	CASSSRLPQPIEQFF	TGTGCCAGCAGTTCCCGACTCCCCCAGCCAATTGAGCAGTTCTTC
16	TRBV10-3	TRBJ1-2	-	-	CAISDSPGGTYYGYTF	TGTGCCATCAGTGATTCCCCGGGGGGGACTTATTATGGCTACACCTTC
16	TRBV19	TRBJ1-5	-	-	CASRIGQSASNQPQHF	TGTGCCAGTAGAATCGGACAGTCAGCGAGCAATCAGCCCCAGCATTTT
13	TRBV5-1	TRBJ2-7	-	once	CASSFVQGYEQYF	TGCGCCAGCAGCTTTGTACAGGGCTACGAGCAGTACTTC
13	TRBV28	TRBJ1-6	-	-	CASMVGYNSPLHF	TGTGCCAGCATGGTCGGCTATAATTCACCCCTCCACTTT
15	TRBV4-1	TRBJ2-7	TRBD2	-	CASSQGSGRDYEQYF	TGCGCCAGCAGCCAAGGTAGCGGGAGAGACTACGAGCAGTACTTC
18	TRBV2	TRBJ1-5	TRBD1	-	CASNVEGQGTTSNQPQHF	TGTGCCTCCAATGTAGAGGGACAGGGGACCACTAGCAATCAGCCCCAGCATTTT
11	TRBV6-1	TRBJ2-2	-	-	CASQGTGELFF	TGTGCCAGCCAGGGGACCGGGGAGCTGTTTTTT
13	TRBV11-3	TRBJ2-3	-	-	CASSLEEKDTQYF	TGTGCCAGCAGCTTGGAGGAAAAGGATACGCAGTATTTT
15	TRBV5-6	TRBJ1-4	-	-	CASSSTAPRGEKLFF	TGTGCCAGCAGCTCCACGGCCCCACGGGGTGAAAAACTGTTTTTT
11	TRBV20-1	TRBJ1-2	-	-	CSASHSYGYTF	TGCAGTGCTAGTCACTCCTATGGCTACACCTTC
15	TRBV30	TRBJ2-3	TRBD2	once	CAWNLLAGGTDTQYF	TGTGCCTGGAACCTACTAGCGGGAGGCACAGATACGCAGTATTTT
15	TRBV5-1	TRBJ2-2	-	-	CASSPPLGGTGELFF	TGCGCCAGCAGCCCCCCCCTGGGGGGCACCGGGGAGCTGTTTTTT
16	TRBV28	TRBJ2-1	TRBD2	-	CASSSPLAGAYNEQFF	TGTGCCAGCAGTTCCCCCCTAGCGGGGGCCTACAATGAGCAGTTCTTC
16	TRBV7-9	TRBJ1-1	-	-	CASSSKQAAIVPEAFF	TGTGCCAGCAGCTCTAAGCAAGCCGCCATAGTTCCTGAAGCTTTCTTT
12	TRBV9	TRBJ2-3	TRBD1	-	CASSVGTGSQYF	TGTGCCAGCAGCGTAGGGACAGGATCGCAGTATTTT
16	TRBV6-6	TRBJ2-1	-	few	CASSRLPSPFYNEQFF	TGTGCCAGCAGCCGACTTCCTAGCCCTTTTTACAATGAGCAGTTCTTC
17	TRBV14	TRBJ2-7	TRBD2	few	CASSHPRVAGGPREQYF	TGTGCCAGCAGCCACCCTCGGGTAGCGGGAGGGCCAAGGGAGCAGTACTTC
12	TRBV29-1	TRBJ1-1	TRBD1	-	CSVPGQANEAFF	TGCAGCGTTCCGGGACAGGCAAATGAAGCTTTCTTT
14	TRBV5-8	TRBJ2-1	-	-	CATERETPYNEQFF	TGTGCCACCGAACGGGAGACCCCCTACAATGAGCAGTTCTTC
16	TRBV14	TRBJ2-3	TRBD1	-	CASSLTGQLGTDTQYF	TGTGCCAGCAGCCTTACGGGACAGTTGGGGACAGATACGCAGTATTTT
13	TRBV5-1	TRBJ2-5	-	-	CASSLFGQETQYF	TGCGCCAGCAGCTTGTTCGGCCAAGAGACCCAGTACTTC
13	TRBV19	TRBJ1-5	-	-	CASSIQINQPQHF	TGTGCCAGTAGTATACAGATCAATCAGCCCCAGCATTTT
11	TRBV28	TRBJ2-7	-	few	CASMGLGEQYF	TGTGCCAGCATGGGGCTGGGGGAGCAGTACTTC
16	TRBV7-3	TRBJ2-1	-	-	CASSLSLAGDYNEQFF	TGTGCCAGCAGCTTAAGTTTGGCGGGCGACTACAATGAGCAGTTCTTC
15	TRBV28	TRBJ1-4	TRBD1	once	CASSILGQGREKLFF	TGTGCCAGCAGTATCCTGGGACAGGGAAGAGAAAAACTGTTTTTT
15	TRBV7-3	TRBJ2-1	TRBD2	-	CASSSRLAGVNEQFF	TGTGCCAGCAGCTCAAGACTAGCGGGAGTCAATGAGCAGTTCTTC
12	TRBV28	TRBJ1-2	-	-	CASSFAVYGYTF	TGTGCCAGCAGTTTCGCAGTCTATGGCTACACCTTC
15	TRBV11-2	TRBJ2-1	-	-	CASSSSSWTYNEQFF	TGTGCCAGCAGCTCGAGTAGCTGGACCTACAATGAGCAGTTCTTC
16	TRBV7-9	TRBJ2-2	TRBD2	-	CASSFSGRQNTGELFF	TGTGCCAGCAGCTTTAGCGGGAGACAGAACACCGGGGAGCTGTTTTTT
15	TRBV27	TRBJ1-2	TRBD1	few	CASSLKRGQGYGYTF	TGTGCCAGCAGTTTAAAGCGGGGACAGGGCTATGGCTACACCTTC
17	TRBV9	TRBJ2-6	TRBD1	-	CASSERDRASGANVLTF	TGTGCCAGCAGCGAACGGGACAGGGCCTCTGGGGCCAACGTCCTGACTTTC
13	TRBV11-2	TRBJ2-5	-	-	CASSFHTAGTQYF	TGTGCCAGCAGCTTCCACACAGCGGGGACCCAGTACTTC
16	TRBV15	TRBJ1-6	TRBD1	few	CATSIGHRGGRSPLHF	TGTGCCACCAGCATTGGACACAGGGGGGGAAGGTCACCCCTCCACTTT
15	TRBV7-9	TRBJ2-2	-	once	CASRWEILNTGELFF	TGTGCCAGCAGATGGGAGATCCTGAACACCGGGGAGCTGTTTTTT
13	TRBV6-5	TRBJ2-7	-	-	CASSYSGGVEQYF	TGTGCCAGCAGTTACTCGGGGGGTGTGGAGCAGTACTTC
11	TRBV20-1	TRBJ1-1	-	-	CSARTAVEAFF	TGCAGTGCTAGAACAGCCGTTGAAGCTTTCTTT
13	TRBV28	TRBJ2-5	-	once	CASSLGSLKTQYF	TGTGCCAGCAGTTTAGGGAGCCTAAAGACCCAGTACTTC
13	TRBV30	TRBJ1-2	-	-	CAWTGVAGGGYTF	TGTGCCTGGACCGGGGTCGCGGGCGGGGGCTACACCTTC